This T cell receptor beta chain emerged from a study of CD8 T cells in ankylosing spondylitis. Whole-study findings and limits: Reactive arthritis synovial fluid and blood were previously reported to contain some motif variants. The authors found the disease-linked clones to be CD8+ and relatively rare in peripheral blood. Ankylosing spondylitis blood seemed to carry a telltale TCR beta motif made of about 8 highly homologous variants.

Scientists made TCR beta libraries using quantitative 5'-RACE with molecular barcodes. TCRdb fed the 5' RACE reads into MiXCR, producing one record per CDR3 protein. This table has some 700,000 distinct CDR3 sequences, around 19% appearing once. The CDR3 runs 13 residues. Per the germline V gene, CDR1 is SQVTM and CDR2 is ANQGSEA. J lost 6 bases, V lost 5 bases, and 10 bases had no gene match. This clonotype was observed a few times. Antigen unknown. Sequenced input: blood, either unsorted or a sorted T cell fraction (not recorded which). The rearrangement links TRBV29-1 to TRBJ2-7, with TRBD2 matching 7 bases. The clonotype originates from a male donor with ankylosing spondylitis. Here the CDR3 reads CSVRTSLGREQYF. The CDR3, as DNA: TGCAGCGTTCGGACTAGTCTTGGGCGCGAGCAGTACTTC.